A selection of T cell receptor beta chains follows, all from one sample in a study of molecular identifiers for immune sequencing clone quantification. TCRdb re-called the PCR reads through MiXCR, storing one row per CDR3 protein. The table shows some 70,000 distinct CDR3 sequences, with about a sixth occurring only once. Sequenced sample: naive CD8+ T cells from blood, with Jurkat cell RNA spiked in. The source of these receptors is a human donor in good health. Some libraries in this study had Jurkat cell RNA spiked in. The CDR3 runs from the conserved cysteine through the conserved F or W. Each record gives: D gene, clone size, V gene, J gene, CDR3 protein, CDR3 DNA. The D gene is left open where the match is weak. Where a row states a size, it is once, few, many or the class of an expanded clone; other rows omit it.

D: NA
size: many
V: TRBV7-6
J: TRBJ2-7
CDR3: CASSPETWHEQYF
DNA: TGTGCCAGCAGCCCGGAGACTTGGCACGAGCAGTACTTC

D: NA
size: NA
V: TRBV7-9
J: TRBJ2-7
CDR3: CASSPTLAENYEQYF
DNA: TGTGCCAGCAGCCCCACCCTGGCGGAAAACTACGAGCAGTACTTC

D: TRBD2
size: NA
V: TRBV2
J: TRBJ2-1
CDR3: CASKAGLAEYNEQFF
DNA: TGTGCCAGCAAGGCCGGACTAGCGGAATACAATGAGCAGTTCTTC

D: NA
size: NA
V: TRBV5-6
J: TRBJ1-5
CDR3: CASSYGAGNQPQHF
DNA: TGTGCCAGCAGTTACGGGGCAGGCAATCAGCCCCAGCATTTT

D: NA
size: NA
V: TRBV5-1
J: TRBJ2-7
CDR3: CASRSTGSPSYEQYF
DNA: TGCGCCAGCAGATCTACAGGGTCCCCCTCCTACGAGCAGTACTTC

D: NA
size: many
V: TRBV14
J: TRBJ2-7
CDR3: CASRETGAAYEQYF
DNA: TGTGCCAGCAGGGAAACGGGGGCCGCCTACGAGCAGTACTTC

D: NA
size: few
V: TRBV12-3/TRBV12-4
J: TRBJ1-4
CDR3: CASSPGREASTTNEKLFF
DNA: TGTGCCAGCAGTCCTGGACGGGAGGCGTCCACAACTAATGAAAAACTGTTTTTT

D: TRBD2
size: many
V: TRBV6-5
J: TRBJ2-3
CDR3: CASSYGRAGGWESTDTQYF
DNA: TGTGCCAGCAGTTACGGTCGAGCGGGAGGGTGGGAGTCCACAGATACGCAGTATTTT

D: NA
size: many
V: TRBV7-7
J: TRBJ2-5
CDR3: CASSLGGAIPVDPQETQYF
DNA: TGTGCTAGCAGCTTAGGCGGGGCGATACCGGTCGATCCCCAAGAGACCCAGTACTTC

D: TRBD2
size: few
V: TRBV7-8
J: TRBJ2-7
CDR3: CASSLLAGPFEQYF
DNA: TGTGCCAGCAGCTTATTAGCGGGTCCCTTCGAGCAGTACTTC

D: TRBD2
size: many
V: TRBV7-9
J: TRBJ2-3
CDR3: CASSLVASGSPTDTQYF
DNA: TGTGCCAGCAGCTTAGTGGCTAGCGGGAGTCCCACAGATACGCAGTATTTT

D: TRBD2
size: many
V: TRBV28
J: TRBJ2-5
CDR3: CASSPGLAGGETQYF
DNA: TGTGCCAGCAGCCCGGGACTAGCCGGCGGAGAGACCCAGTACTTC

D: NA
size: many
V: TRBV7-9
J: TRBJ2-5
CDR3: CASSSMTGFETQYF
DNA: TGTGCCAGCAGCTCGATGACCGGGTTTGAGACCCAGTACTTC

D: NA
size: many
V: TRBV21-1
J: TRBJ2-3
CDR3: CASSKALRQGYTDTQYF
DNA: TGTGCCAGCAGCAAAGCATTGAGGCAGGGATACACAGATACGCAGTATTTT

D: NA
size: many
V: TRBV6-2/TRBV6-3
J: TRBJ2-1
CDR3: CASSYSPQQLGPNEQFF
DNA: TGTGCCAGCAGTTACTCCCCCCAGCAACTGGGGCCCAATGAGCAGTTCTTC

D: TRBD2
size: many
V: TRBV7-9
J: TRBJ2-1
CDR3: CASTREGGNEQFF
DNA: TGTGCCAGCACACGGGAGGGGGGAAATGAGCAGTTCTTC

D: NA
size: many
V: TRBV6-1
J: TRBJ1-1
CDR3: CASSKNVGDSTEAFF
DNA: TGTGCCAGCAGCAAAAACGTAGGGGATTCCACTGAAGCTTTCTTT

D: TRBD2
size: NA
V: TRBV4-1
J: TRBJ2-7
CDR3: CASSQALAGWQYF
DNA: TGCGCCAGCAGCCAAGCTCTAGCGGGTTGGCAGTACTTC

D: NA
size: many
V: TRBV7-8
J: TRBJ2-3
CDR3: CASSQRADTQYF
DNA: TGTGCCAGCAGCCAGCGGGCAGATACGCAGTATTTT

D: TRBD1
size: many
V: TRBV4-1
J: TRBJ2-3
CDR3: CASTEGGGMDTQYF
DNA: TGCGCCAGCACCGAAGGGGGCGGTATGGATACGCAGTATTTT

D: TRBD1
size: many
V: TRBV13
J: TRBJ1-2
CDR3: CASSTGQGYYGYTF
DNA: TGTGCCAGCAGCACGGGACAGGGCTACTATGGCTACACCTTC

D: NA
size: few
V: TRBV5-1
J: TRBJ2-1
CDR3: CASSPPAVGERKEQFF
DNA: TGCGCCAGCAGCCCCCCGGCGGTGGGAGAGAGGAAGGAGCAGTTCTTC

D: TRBD2
size: few
V: TRBV27
J: TRBJ2-7
CDR3: CASSFGAGELTYEQYF
DNA: TGTGCCAGCAGTTTTGGGGCGGGAGAGCTTACCTACGAGCAGTACTTC